These 15 T cell receptor beta chains came from one sample sequenced in a study of cytomegalovirus exposure and HLA in healthy donors. The PCR employed 60 Vbeta primers together with 13 Jbeta primers. Profiling relied on immunoSEQ multiplex PCR, and the TCRdb table lists in-frame clones only, not all of them. Of 150,000 to 200,000 clones detected, around 80% appear once; the ten largest clones hold over 0.95%. Sequences were obtained from PBMCs. These receptors were obtained from a woman between 35 and 50 years old in good health and CMV-seronegative.

The chain is built from TRBV28 and TRBJ2-2; TRBD1 might be the D (7 bases). This CDR3 has 16 residues. V dropped 6 bases and J dropped 1 base, with 15 bases sitting between them. CDR1 MDHEN and CDR2 SYDVKM come from the germline V gene. The CDR3 nucleotides read TGTGCCAGCAGCCCGACAGGGACTTTGAACACCGGGGAGCTGTTTTTT. It is translated as CASSPTGTLNTGELFF.

The CDR3: CAWSDLRGESEQYF. The CDR3 DNA follows: TGTGCCTGGAGTGACCTACGGGGGGAAAGCGAGCAGTACTTC. V gene TRBV30 combines with J gene TRBJ2-7, with TRBD2 matching over 7 bases. Germline CDR1 GTSNPN, CDR2 SVGIG (reference sequence). There are 14 residues in the CDR3. The J segment lost 6 bases and the V segment lost 1 base, leaving 9 bases of the junction unmatched.

CDR3: CASSRTEARDGYTF. The CDR3 region has the DNA TGCGCCAGCAGTCGCACGGAGGCTCGGGATGGCTACACCTTC. The chain is built from TRBV23-1 and TRBJ1-2; D remains unclear. TRBV23-1 qualifies as an ORF whose function is uncertain. With 4 bases removed from V and 6 bases from J, the gap between germline ends came to 15 bases. The CDR3 is made up of 14 amino acids.

This clone was counted a few times. The chain has TRBV28 and TRBJ2-2; D unresolved. The germline V gene encodes CDR1 MDHEN and CDR2 SYDVKM. CDR3 length equals 14 residues. Deletions cut 2 bases from V and 2 bases from J, with 6 bases between. The CDR3 DNA follows: TGTGCCAGCAGTTTAGGAGTTAACACCGGGGAGCTGTTTTTT. Translation gives CASSLGVNTGELFF.

V and J are TRBV4-1 and TRBJ2-5; possible D gene TRBD2, 5 bases. Trimming stripped 1 base from V and 5 bases from J, with 11 bases between. CDR1 and CDR2 from the germline V gene are MGHRA and YSYEKL. The CDR3 loop spans 14 amino acids. The CDR3, as DNA: TGCGCCAGCAGCCAAGTGGAGAGGGCGGAGACCCAGTACTTC. Translation gives CASSQVERAETQYF.

The V and J genes are TRBV6-5 and TRBJ1-1; D call uncertain. The CDR3 is 13 amino acids. Per the germline V gene, CDR1 is MNHEY and CDR2 is SVGAGI. V was shortened by 7 bases and J by 2 bases, with 11 bases between the two germline ends. CDR3 sequence (DNA): TGTGCCAGCATAAAACAGCCAAACACTGAAGCTTTCTTT. As protein: CASIKQPNTEAFF.

This clone was seen a handful of times. The chain carries TRBV28 and TRBJ1-1; 7 nucleotides match TRBD1. Per the germline V gene, CDR1 is MDHEN and CDR2 is SYDVKM. V lost 2 bases to trimming and J lost 10 bases; unmatched junction nucleotides: 4. The CDR3 is 12 residues long. The CDR3 protein is CASSLGSGGAFF. The CDR3 nucleotides read TGTGCCAGCAGTTTAGGGTCAGGGGGAGCTTTCTTT. The whole variable domain, remainder taken from reference TRBV28 and TRBJ1-1, is DVKVTQSSRYLVKRTGEKVFLECVQDMDHENMFWYRQDPGLGLRLIYFSYDVKMKEKGDIPEGYSVSREKKERFSLILESASTNQTSMYLCASSLGSGGAFFGQGTRLTVV.

V and J are TRBV13 and TRBJ2-6; D is uncertain. CDR3 length: 13 amino acids. Germline CDR1 PRHDT, CDR2 FYEKMQ (reference sequence). Trimming removed 6 bases from V and 1 base from J, with 4 bases in between. The CDR3 sequence: CASSLSGANVLTF. Written as DNA, the CDR3 is TGTGCCAGCAGTCTTTCTGGGGCCAACGTCCTGACTTTC.

This clone has more than one count but fewer than ten. This rearrangement joins TRBV18 to TRBJ2-7; 7 positions agree with TRBD1. The junction had 5 bases not matched to a gene; V was cut back by 0 bases and J by 6 bases. This CDR3 region has 14 residues. Germline-derived CDR1 and CDR2 are KGHSH and LQKENI. The CDR3 sequence: CASSPPAGTVEQYF. The CDR3 DNA is TGTGCCAGCTCACCACCGGCTGGGACAGTCGAGCAGTACTTC.

The chain employs TRBV9 and TRBJ2-1; D might be TRBD2 (5 bases). The germline V gene has CDR1 SGDLS and CDR2 YYNGEE. The CDR3 extends over 12 amino acids. The V and J ends lost 0 bases and 16 bases respectively, with 14 bases between them. For the CDR3, the DNA is TGTGCCAGCAGCGTAGGCGACTACCCAGCTTTCTTC. Its translation: CASSVGDYPAFF.

About this clone: Other DNA sequences within the sample encode an identical CDR3. J is TRBJ1-4 and V is TRBV15, with TRBD1 as a possible D gene (5 bases). The V end was cut by 0 bases, the J end by 0 bases, with 5 bases between. The CDR3 length is 15 residues. Germline V lookup: CDR1 LNHNV, CDR2 YYDKDF (reference sequence). CDR3 bases: TGTGCCACCAGCAGAGACAGGGCAACTAATGAAAAACTGTTTTTT. It is translated as CATSRDRATNEKLFF.

The chain carries TRBV5-1 and TRBJ2-7; possible D gene TRBD1, 5 bases. The ends were cut back, 5 bases at V and 4 bases at J, with 10 bases in the middle. CDR3 length: 12 residues. Germline loops: CDR1 SGHRS, CDR2 YFSETQ. Written as DNA, the CDR3 is TGCGCCAGCAGGGACACCCGGTACGAGCAGTACTTC. Translation gives CASRDTRYEQYF.

V and J are TRBV6-5 and TRBJ2-1; D is unresolved. The germline CDR1 and CDR2 sequences are MNHEY and SVGAGI. Trimming removed 11 bases from V and 12 bases from J, with 17 bases in between. This CDR3 region has 11 residues. CDR3 region: CARLVGSGQFF. CDR3 bases: TGTGCCCGCTTGGTTGGTTCGGGGCAGTTCTTC.

The V and J genes are TRBV2 and TRBJ1-3; maybe TRBD1 (5 bases). CDR3 length equals 15 residues. CDR1 is SNHLY, CDR2 FYNNEI, per germline. V was pared by 6 bases and J by 0 bases, with 12 bases between. The CDR3 reads CASRADSSSGNTIYF. The CDR3 bases are TGTGCCAGCAGGGCCGACAGCTCCTCTGGAAACACCATATATTTT.

The V and J genes are TRBV7-8 and TRBJ2-1; TRBD2 is a possible D gene (6 bases). The CDR3 spans 17 residues. The V and J ends lost 1 base and 3 bases respectively, with 16 bases between them. Germline assignment: CDR1 SGHVS and CDR2 FQNEAQ. The CDR3 region is CASSLVVGGAVYNEQFF. The CDR3 DNA sequence: TGTGCCAGCAGCTTAGTGGTCGGGGGAGCGGTCTACAATGAGCAGTTCTTC.